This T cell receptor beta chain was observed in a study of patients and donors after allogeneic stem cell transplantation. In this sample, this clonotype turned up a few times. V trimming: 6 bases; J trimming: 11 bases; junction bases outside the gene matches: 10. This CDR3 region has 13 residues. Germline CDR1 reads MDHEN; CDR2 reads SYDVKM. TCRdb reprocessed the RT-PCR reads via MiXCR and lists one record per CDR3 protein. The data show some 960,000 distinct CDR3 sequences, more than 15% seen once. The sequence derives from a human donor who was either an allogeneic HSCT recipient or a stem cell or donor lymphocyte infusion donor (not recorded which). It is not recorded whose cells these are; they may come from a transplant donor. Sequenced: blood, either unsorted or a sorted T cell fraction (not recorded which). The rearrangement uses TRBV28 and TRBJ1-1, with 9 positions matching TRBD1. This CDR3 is CASSLRDRAKAFF. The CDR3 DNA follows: TGTGCCAGCAGCCTCCGGGACAGGGCAAAGGCTTTCTTT.